This T cell receptor (beta chain) was retrieved from a study of control samples from healthy donors and cancer patients. This table comes from immunoSEQ multiplex PCR, and its TCRdb copy is limited to in-frame clones, with some not included. The sample gives fewer than 200,000 clones, roughly 95% of which show up once; roughly 4.3% is in the top ten. Deletions cut 3 bases from V and 4 bases from J, with 13 bases between. CDR3 length: 14 residues. CDR1 is SGHAT, CDR2 FQNNGV, per germline. This TCR was recovered from a woman aged 60-70 years in good health. Sequenced: blood. The chain couples TRBV11-2 to TRBJ2-7; tentative D call: TRBD2 (6 bases). The CDR3 reads CASSFLTSSYEQYF. CDR3 nucleotide sequence: TGTGCCAGCAGCTTCCTGACTAGTTCGTACGAGCAGTACTTC.